This T cell receptor (beta chain) originates from a study of response to subunit inactivated influenza vaccine (dated by TCRdb to between 2017 and 2018). In the study overall: Deep quantitative profiling of the T cell receptor repertoire was used in the study to follow responses to a trivalent subunit inactivated influenza vaccine. Study-wide conclusions, independent of this receptor: According to the authors, only a limited number of new T cells may be recruited by each seasonal influenza vaccination.

The germline V gene (reference sequence) specifies MNHEY as CDR1 and SMNVEV as CDR2. After removal of 5 bases from V and 3 bases from J, the junction retains 3 bases not matched to a gene. The CDR3 runs 15 residues from the cysteine to the phenylalanine. The CDR3 DNA has 45 bases and is translated from base 1. Library preparation was by RT-PCR. The data were produced on an Illumina HiSeq 2500. TCRdb trimmed public reads at Q25 via fastp, called clones via MiXCR and kept in-frame beta chains. Rows with a matching CDR3 protein are joined into one entry that keeps the most common DNA and genes. For this sample the table gives around 580,000 distinct CDR3 sequences, of which approximately 12% were detected only once. In total, the top ten clones hold roughly a tenth of the sample. There are a few counts of this clonotype. What this receptor recognizes is not known. Base-call qualities are not available, and no considerably larger clone is one nucleotide away.

This TCR came from a man aged 45 to 65 who received an inactivated influenza vaccine. Donor details come from another sample of the same person, matched by shared clones. The material was PBMCs from blood, obtained on the day of vaccination. Recombination connected TRBV27 to TRBJ2-1, with 11 junctional bases fitting TRBD2. The DNA sequence is as follows: TGTGCCAGCAGTGAAGGGACTAGCGGCTACAATGAGCAGTTCTTC. It translates as CASSEGTSGYNEQFF.